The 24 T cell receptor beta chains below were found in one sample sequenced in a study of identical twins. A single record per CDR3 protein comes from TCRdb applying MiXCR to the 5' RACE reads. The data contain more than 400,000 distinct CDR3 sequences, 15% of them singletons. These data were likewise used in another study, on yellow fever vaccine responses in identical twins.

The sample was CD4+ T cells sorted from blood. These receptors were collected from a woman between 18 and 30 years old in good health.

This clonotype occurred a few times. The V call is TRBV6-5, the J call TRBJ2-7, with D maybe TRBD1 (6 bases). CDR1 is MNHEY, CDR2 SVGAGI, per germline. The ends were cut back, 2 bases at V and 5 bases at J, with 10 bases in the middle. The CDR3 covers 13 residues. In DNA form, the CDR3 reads TGTGCCAGCAGTTACGCCAGGGGCCACGAGCAGTACTTC. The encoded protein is CASSYARGHEQYF.

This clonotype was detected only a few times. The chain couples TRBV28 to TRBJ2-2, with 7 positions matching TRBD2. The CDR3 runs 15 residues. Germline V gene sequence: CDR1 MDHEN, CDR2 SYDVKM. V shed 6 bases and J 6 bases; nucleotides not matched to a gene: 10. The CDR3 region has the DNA TGTGCCAGCAGCAATAGCGGGCTCAAGTCCGGGGAGCTGTTTTTT. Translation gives CASSNSGLKSGELFF. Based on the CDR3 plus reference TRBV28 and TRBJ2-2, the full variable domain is DVKVTQSSRYLVKRTGEKVFLECVQDMDHENMFWYRQDPGLGLRLIYFSYDVKMKEKGDIPEGYSVSREKKERFSLILESASTNQTSMYLCASSNSGLKSGELFFGEGSRLTVL.

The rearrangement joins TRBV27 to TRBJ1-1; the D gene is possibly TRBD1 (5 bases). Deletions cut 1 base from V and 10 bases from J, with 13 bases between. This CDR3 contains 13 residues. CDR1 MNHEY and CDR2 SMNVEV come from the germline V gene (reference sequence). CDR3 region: CASSLFGGQGAFF. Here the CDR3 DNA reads TGTGCCAGCAGTTTATTCGGAGGTCAGGGAGCTTTCTTT.

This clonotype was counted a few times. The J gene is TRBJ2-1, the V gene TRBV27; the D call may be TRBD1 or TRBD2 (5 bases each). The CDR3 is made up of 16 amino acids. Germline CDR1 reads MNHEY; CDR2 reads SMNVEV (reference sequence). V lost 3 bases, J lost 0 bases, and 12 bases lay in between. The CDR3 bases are TGTGCCAGCAGTTTTATCAAGGGGAGCTCCTACAATGAGCAGTTCTTC. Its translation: CASSFIKGSSYNEQFF.

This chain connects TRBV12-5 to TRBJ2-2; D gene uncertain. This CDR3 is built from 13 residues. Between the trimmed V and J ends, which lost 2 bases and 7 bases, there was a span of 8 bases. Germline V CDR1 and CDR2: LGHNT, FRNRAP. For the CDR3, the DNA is TGTGCTAGTGGTTTGTCAGGATTCGGGGAGCTGTTTTTT. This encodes CASGLSGFGELFF.

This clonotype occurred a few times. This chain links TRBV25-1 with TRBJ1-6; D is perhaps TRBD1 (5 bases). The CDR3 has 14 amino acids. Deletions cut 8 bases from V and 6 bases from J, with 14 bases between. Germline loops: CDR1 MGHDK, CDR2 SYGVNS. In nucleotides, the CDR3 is TGTGCCAGCCTTCCCGGGACCTCTAATTCACCCCTCCACTTT. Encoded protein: CASLPGTSNSPLHF.

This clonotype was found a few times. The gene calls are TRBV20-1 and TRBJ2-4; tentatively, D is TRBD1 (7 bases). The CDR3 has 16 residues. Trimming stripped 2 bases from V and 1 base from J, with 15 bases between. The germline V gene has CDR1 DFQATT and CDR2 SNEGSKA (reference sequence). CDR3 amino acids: CSARQEGAWAKNIQYF. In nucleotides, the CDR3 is TGCAGTGCTAGACAGGAGGGGGCTTGGGCCAAAAACATTCAGTACTTC.

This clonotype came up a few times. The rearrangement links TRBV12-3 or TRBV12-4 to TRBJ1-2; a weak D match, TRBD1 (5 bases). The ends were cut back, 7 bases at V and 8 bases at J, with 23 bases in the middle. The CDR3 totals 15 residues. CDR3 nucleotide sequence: TGTGCCAGCACCGGTCCCTATCAGGGTGTGGAAGGCTACACCTTC. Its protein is CASTGPYQGVEGYTF.

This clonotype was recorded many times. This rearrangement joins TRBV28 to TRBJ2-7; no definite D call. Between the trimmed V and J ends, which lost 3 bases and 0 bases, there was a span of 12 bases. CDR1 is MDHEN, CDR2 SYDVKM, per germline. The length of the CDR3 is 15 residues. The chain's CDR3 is CASSLGGRSSYEQYF. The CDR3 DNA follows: TGTGCCAGCAGTTTGGGCGGCCGAAGCTCCTACGAGCAGTACTTC.

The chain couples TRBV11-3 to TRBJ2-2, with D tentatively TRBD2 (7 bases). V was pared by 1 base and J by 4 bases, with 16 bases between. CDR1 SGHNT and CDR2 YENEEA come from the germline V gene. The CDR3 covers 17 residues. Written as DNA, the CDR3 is TGTGCCAGCAGCTTAGGCGGGGGCGTAAGGACCACCGGGGAGCTGTTTTTT. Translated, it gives CASSLGGGVRTTGELFF.

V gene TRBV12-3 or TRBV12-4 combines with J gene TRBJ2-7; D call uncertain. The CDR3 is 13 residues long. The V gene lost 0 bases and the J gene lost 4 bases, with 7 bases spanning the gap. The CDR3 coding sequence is TGTGCCAGCAGTTTAGCGGGCCATTACGAGCAGTACGTC. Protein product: CASSLAGHYEQYV.

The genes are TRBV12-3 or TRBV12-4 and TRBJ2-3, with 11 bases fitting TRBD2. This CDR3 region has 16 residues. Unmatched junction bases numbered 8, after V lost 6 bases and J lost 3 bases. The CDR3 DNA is TGTGCCAGCAGCTTTAGCGGGAGGGCCAGAACAGATACGCAGTATTTT. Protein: CASSFSGRARTDTQYF.

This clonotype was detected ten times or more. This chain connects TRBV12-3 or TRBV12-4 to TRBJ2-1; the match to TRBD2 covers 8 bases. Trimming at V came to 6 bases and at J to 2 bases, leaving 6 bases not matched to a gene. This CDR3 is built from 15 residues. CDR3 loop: CASRFTSGAYNEQFF. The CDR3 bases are TGTGCCAGCAGGTTCACTAGCGGAGCCTACAATGAGCAGTTCTTC.

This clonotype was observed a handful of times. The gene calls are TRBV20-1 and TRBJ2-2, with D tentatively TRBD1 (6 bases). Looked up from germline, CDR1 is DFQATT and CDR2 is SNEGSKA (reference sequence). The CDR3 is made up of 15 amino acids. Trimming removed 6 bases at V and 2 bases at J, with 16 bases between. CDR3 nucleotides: TGCAGTGCCCCCCAGGGACACAAAAACACCGGGGAGCTGTTTTTT. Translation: CSAPQGHKNTGELFF.

The CDR3 sequence: CASSLPSRSYEQYF. CDR3 in DNA: TGTGCCAGCAGTTTACCTAGCAGATCCTACGAGCAGTACTTC. The V call is TRBV28, the J call TRBJ2-7; D possibly corresponds to TRBD2 (5 bases). The CDR3 contains 14 residues. V was trimmed by 2 bases and J by 1 base, leaving 9 bases between them. CDR1 and CDR2 (germline): MDHEN, SYDVKM.

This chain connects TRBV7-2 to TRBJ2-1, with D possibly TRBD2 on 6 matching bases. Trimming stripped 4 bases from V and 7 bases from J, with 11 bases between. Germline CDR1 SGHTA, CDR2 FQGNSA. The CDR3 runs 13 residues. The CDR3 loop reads CASSYPGLNEQFF. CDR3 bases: TGTGCCAGCAGCTACCCGGGACTTAATGAGCAGTTCTTC. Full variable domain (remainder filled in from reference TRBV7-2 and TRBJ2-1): GAGVSQSPSNKVTEKGKDVELRCDPISGHTALYWYRQSLGQGLEFLIYFQGNSAPDKSGLPSDRFSAERTGGSVSTLTIQRTQQEDSAVYLCASSYPGLNEQFFGPGTRLTVL.

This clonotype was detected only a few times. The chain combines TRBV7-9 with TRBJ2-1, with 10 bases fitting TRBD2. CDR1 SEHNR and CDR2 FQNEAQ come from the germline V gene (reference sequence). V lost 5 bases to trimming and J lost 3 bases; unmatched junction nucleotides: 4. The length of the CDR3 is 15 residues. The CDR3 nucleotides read TGTGCCAGCAGCACTAGCGGGGAGTTCTACAATGAGCAGTTCTTC. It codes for CASSTSGEFYNEQFF.

The CDR3 DNA follows: TGTGCCAGCAGGAGCGGAACCTTGATGGATGAAAAACTGTTTTTT. Translation: CASRSGTLMDEKLFF. The V call is TRBV2, the J call TRBJ1-4; no reliable D call. Trimming shortened V by 6 bases and J by 6 bases, and 17 bases separated the two germline ends. Germline V lookup: CDR1 SNHLY, CDR2 FYNNEI. CDR3 size: 15 residues.

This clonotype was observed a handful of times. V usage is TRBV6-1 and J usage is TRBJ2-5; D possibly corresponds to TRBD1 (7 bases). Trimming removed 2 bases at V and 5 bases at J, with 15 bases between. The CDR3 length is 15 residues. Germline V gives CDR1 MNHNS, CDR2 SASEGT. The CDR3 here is CASSERRGLGETQYF. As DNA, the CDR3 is TGTGCCAGCAGTGAACGGAGGGGGCTAGGGGAGACCCAGTACTTC.

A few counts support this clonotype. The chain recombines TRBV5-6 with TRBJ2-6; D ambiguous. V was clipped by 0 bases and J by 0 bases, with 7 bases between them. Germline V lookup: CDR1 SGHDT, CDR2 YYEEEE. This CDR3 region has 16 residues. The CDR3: CASSLVLFSGANVLTF. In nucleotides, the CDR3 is TGTGCCAGCAGCTTGGTTTTATTCTCTGGGGCCAACGTCCTGACTTTC.

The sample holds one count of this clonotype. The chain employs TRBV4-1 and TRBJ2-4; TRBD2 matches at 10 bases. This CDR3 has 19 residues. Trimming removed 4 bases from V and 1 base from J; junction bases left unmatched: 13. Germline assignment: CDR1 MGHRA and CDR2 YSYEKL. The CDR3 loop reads CASSPVVAGGSTAKNIQYF. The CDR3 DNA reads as TGCGCCAGCAGCCCCGTGGTAGCGGGGGGCTCGACCGCCAAAAACATTCAGTACTTC.

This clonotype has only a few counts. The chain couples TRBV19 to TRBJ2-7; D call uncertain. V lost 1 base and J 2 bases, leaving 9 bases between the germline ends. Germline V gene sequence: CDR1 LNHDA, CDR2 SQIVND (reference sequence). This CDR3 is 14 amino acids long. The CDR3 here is CASSIGGRTYEQYF. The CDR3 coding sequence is TGTGCCAGTAGTATAGGAGGCAGAACCTACGAGCAGTACTTC.

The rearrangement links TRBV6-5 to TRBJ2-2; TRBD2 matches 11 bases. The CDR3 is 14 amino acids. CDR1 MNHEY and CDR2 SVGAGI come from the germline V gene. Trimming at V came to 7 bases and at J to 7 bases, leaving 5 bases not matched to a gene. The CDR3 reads CASISGGAGGELFF. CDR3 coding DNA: TGTGCCAGCATTAGCGGGGGGGCCGGCGGGGAGCTGTTTTTT.

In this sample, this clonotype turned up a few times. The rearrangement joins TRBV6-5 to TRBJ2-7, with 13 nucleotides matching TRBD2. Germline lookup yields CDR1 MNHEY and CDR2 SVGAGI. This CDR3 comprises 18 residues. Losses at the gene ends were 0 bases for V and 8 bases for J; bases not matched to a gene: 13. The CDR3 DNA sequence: TGTGCCAGCAGTTACTCAGGTGGTTCTGAGGGACTAGCGGGAAAGCAGTACTTC. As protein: CASSYSGGSEGLAGKQYF.